What follows are 25 T cell receptor beta chains derived from one specimen sequenced in a study of shared clonotypes between healthy human individuals. Here immunoSEQ multiplex PCR was the method, and the copy in TCRdb shows in-frame clones only, minus some. The data contain about 560,000 clones, just over 75% of them singletons. Sequencing used PBMCs. The receptors stem from a woman aged 40-49 years in good health. Some clones in this sample may be carry-over from other donors' samples.

The rearrangement joins TRBV5-4 to TRBJ1-2; tentative D call: TRBD1 (6 bases). Trimming cost V 3 bases and J 5 bases, with 20 bases left between them. This CDR3 region has 16 residues. Germline CDR1 is SGHNT and CDR2 is YYREEE (reference sequence). CDR3 sequence reads: CASSSDVLRGKYGYTF. The DNA for the CDR3 is TGTGCCAGCAGCTCCGACGTTCTCAGGGGAAAGTATGGCTACACCTTC.

As regards this clone: This same CDR3 is encoded by further DNA sequences in the sample. The chain combines TRBV30 with TRBJ2-1, with TRBD2 matching 13 bases. Germline V CDR1 and CDR2: GTSNPN, SVGIG (reference sequence). The CDR3 consists of 17 residues. V was pared by 1 base and J by 0 bases, with 3 bases of the junction left unmatched. In DNA form, the CDR3 reads TGTGCCTGGAGTGGGGGACTAGCGGGAAACTCCTACAATGAGCAGTTCTTC. Translating it yields CAWSGGLAGNSYNEQFF.

Only one count was recorded for this clone. V gene TRBV7-9 combines with J gene TRBJ2-3; no definite D call. V was cut by 2 bases and J by 0 bases, with 15 bases left in between. This CDR3 spans 17 amino acids. The germline V gene has CDR1 SEHNR and CDR2 FQNEAQ (reference sequence). Written as DNA, the CDR3 is TGTGCCAGCAGCTTAATTTTCGGCGCGCCGAGCACAGATACGCAGTATTTT. This gives the protein CASSLIFGAPSTDTQYF.

The table lists this clone with many counts. This chain links TRBV4-2 with TRBJ2-7; 14 positions match TRBD2. This CDR3 has 15 amino acids. The germline V gene has CDR1 LGHNA and CDR2 YNFKEQ. J lost 3 bases, V lost 3 bases, and 1 base had no gene match. CDR3 sequence (DNA): TGTGCCAGCAGCCACGGGACTAGCGGGAGCTACGAGCAGTACTTC. It is translated as CASSHGTSGSYEQYF.

Comments on this clone: Other DNA sequences in the same sample also yield this CDR3. This chain links TRBV10-3 with TRBJ2-7; D is ambiguous. Between the trimmed V and J ends, which lost 6 bases and 0 bases, there was a span of 6 bases. Looked up from germline, CDR1 is ENHRY and CDR2 is SYGVKD. CDR3 length: 12 residues. CDR3 DNA sequence: TGTGCCATCAGCCCTTCCTCCTACGAGCAGTACTTC. Its protein is CAISPSSYEQYF.

The chain combines TRBV5-6 with TRBJ2-5; D unclear. Trimming left V 4 bases short and J 2 bases short, with 12 bases between. The CDR3 is made up of 14 amino acids. CDR1 and CDR2 (germline): SGHDT, YYEEEE. The CDR3 here is CASSPYVQQETQYF. For the CDR3, the DNA is TGTGCCAGCAGCCCGTACGTACAGCAAGAGACCCAGTACTTC.

The rearrangement uses TRBV30 and TRBJ1-2, with D unclear. Trimming pared 3 bases from V and 3 bases from J, leaving 2 bases between. CDR3 length equals 10 residues. Germline V gene data show CDR1 as GTSNPN and CDR2 as SVGIG (reference sequence). DNA of the CDR3: TGTGCCTGGAGGGACTATGGCTACACCTTC. Translated: CAWRDYGYTF.

On this clone itself: A much larger clone sits a single nucleotide away, making a read error possible. This rearrangement joins TRBV6-6 to TRBJ2-2, with D uncertain. The CDR3 is made up of 11 amino acids. In germline, CDR1 is MNHNY, CDR2 SVGAGI (reference sequence). The V end was cut by 2 bases, the J end by 6 bases, with 1 base between. The DNA for the CDR3 is TGTGCCAGCAGTTACCCCGGGGAGCTGTTTTTT. Translating it yields CASSYPGELFF.

This clone has only one observation. Other DNA sequences of this sample code for an identical CDR3. The rearrangement links TRBV19 to TRBJ1-1; 7 bases line up with TRBD1. The CDR3 is 13 residues long. V gave up 6 bases and J gave up 3 bases; unmatched junction bases: 4. CDR1 is LNHDA, CDR2 SQIVND, per germline (reference sequence). The CDR3 nucleotides are TGTGCCAGTAGCCGAACAGGGGACACTGAAGCTTTCTTT. Translation: CASSRTGDTEAFF.

The chain couples TRBV27 to TRBJ2-1; no firm D call. CDR1 MNHEY and CDR2 SMNVEV come from the germline V gene (reference sequence). V was shortened by 2 bases and J by 1 base, with 15 bases between the two germline ends. The CDR3 is made up of 17 amino acids. Written as DNA, the CDR3 is TGTGCCAGCAGTTTAGCTAGACCCGAGAGGTCCTACAATGAGCAGTTCTTC. Protein sequence: CASSLARPERSYNEQFF.

This sequence joins TRBV30 and TRBJ2-1; TRBD1 matches 11 bases. Germline CDR1 and CDR2: GTSNPN and SVGIG (reference sequence). The J segment lost 7 bases and the V segment lost 2 bases, leaving 7 bases of the junction unmatched. This CDR3 contains 15 residues. The DNA of the CDR3 is TGTGCCTGGAGTCTAGGACAGGGGGCGTTTAATGAGCAGTTCTTC. Its translation is CAWSLGQGAFNEQFF.

The chain uses TRBV5-1 and TRBJ2-1, with D tentatively TRBD2 (5 bases). The germline V gene has CDR1 SGHRS and CDR2 YFSETQ. Trimming pared 4 bases from V and 0 bases from J, leaving 8 bases between. There are 14 residues in the CDR3. The CDR3 sequence: CASSRTGSYNEQFF. DNA for the CDR3: TGCGCCAGCAGCCGGACTGGCTCCTACAATGAGCAGTTCTTC.

This rearrangement joins TRBV6-5 to TRBJ1-2; TRBD1 aligns across 10 bases. V lost 6 bases, J lost 8 bases, and 6 bases stayed unmatched. This CDR3 is 13 amino acids long. Germline loops: CDR1 MNHEY, CDR2 SVGAGI. CDR3 bases: TGTGCCAGCAGGAGGGACAGGGGAGGCGGCTACACCTTC. It encodes CASRRDRGGGYTF.

The chain is built from TRBV2 and TRBJ1-5, with a tentative D call TRBD1 (5 bases). Germline V gives CDR1 SNHLY, CDR2 FYNNEI. V lost 5 bases and J lost 4, with 9 bases in between. The length of the CDR3 is 13 residues. The CDR3 bases are TGTGCCAGCAGTTGGGGGGGGAATCAGCCCCAGCATTTT. Its protein is CASSWGGNQPQHF.

This chain links TRBV27 with TRBJ2-3; D is unclear. Germline V lookup: CDR1 MNHEY, CDR2 SMNVEV (reference sequence). Trimming pared 1 base from V and 1 base from J, leaving 3 bases between. The CDR3 consists of 13 residues. Here the CDR3 DNA reads TGTGCCAGCAGTTTATGGGGCACAGATACGCAGTATTTT. This gives the protein CASSLWGTDTQYF.

This sequence joins TRBV27 and TRBJ2-6; 9 bases agree with TRBD1. Trimming removed 6 bases from V and 3 bases from J; junction bases left unmatched: 15. The CDR3 is 19 residues long. Per germline, CDR1 MNHEY and CDR2 SMNVEV (reference sequence). The CDR3 region is CASSLGPGQGNYGANVLTF. CDR3 nucleotides: TGTGCCAGCAGCCTGGGGCCGGGACAGGGCAATTATGGGGCCAACGTCCTGACTTTC.

V usage is TRBV5-1 and J usage is TRBJ2-7; D not resolved. V dropped 3 bases and J dropped 0 bases, with 10 bases sitting between them. CDR1 and CDR2 (germline): SGHRS, YFSETQ. This CDR3 region has 14 residues. The CDR3 nucleotides read TGCGCCAGCAGCTCAATTGACTCCTCCTACGAGCAGTACTTC. Amino acids: CASSSIDSSYEQYF.

The gene calls are TRBV10-1 and TRBJ2-5; TRBD1 agrees at 9 bases. From germline, CDR1 is WNHNN and CDR2 SYGVQD (reference sequence). The length of the CDR3 is 15 residues. V shed 6 bases and J 4 bases; nucleotides not matched to a gene: 9. CDR3 DNA: TGCGCCAGCAGGAAGACAGGGGGTACATCAGAGACCCAGTACTTC. This codes for CASRKTGGTSETQYF.

The chain recombines TRBV6-1 with TRBJ2-1; 9 nucleotides match TRBD2. V dropped 5 bases and J dropped 4; count of bases not matched to a gene: 3. The CDR3 spans 14 residues. Germline lookup yields CDR1 MNHNS and CDR2 SASEGT. The CDR3 reads CASSRTSGYNEQFF. The CDR3, as DNA: TGTGCCAGCAGTAGAACTAGCGGGTACAATGAGCAGTTCTTC.

The chain is built from TRBV27 and TRBJ2-7, with 8 bases identical to TRBD1. With 5 bases clipped from V and 0 bases from J, the junction kept 6 bases outside the gene matches. This CDR3 region has 15 residues. Per the germline V gene, CDR1 is MNHEY and CDR2 is SMNVEV (reference sequence). The CDR3, as DNA: TGTGCCAGCAGTCCGCTGGACAGGGCCTCCTACGAGCAGTACTTC. This codes for CASSPLDRASYEQYF.

The chain carries TRBV9 and TRBJ1-4; the match to TRBD1 covers 8 bases. V lost 3 bases and J lost 7; bases outside the gene matches: 5. The germline V gene encodes CDR1 SGDLS and CDR2 YYNGEE. The CDR3 sequence is 14 residues long. The CDR3 DNA reads TGTGCCAGCAGCGGGGGACAGGCGATTGAAAAACTGTTTTTT. This encodes CASSGGQAIEKLFF.

Regarding this clone: A far larger clone lies a single base away; this is likely a read error. The chain couples TRBV25-1 to TRBJ2-7; 10 nucleotides match TRBD2. The germline V gene has CDR1 MGHDK and CDR2 SYGVNS. The length of the CDR3 is 16 residues. CDR3 region: CAGSPSGSRSRGEQYF. DNA for the CDR3: TGTGCCGGCAGTCCTAGCGGGAGCCGATCACGGGGCGAGCAGTACTTC.

The V and J genes are TRBV21-1 and TRBJ2-7; the table calls TRBD2, which could not be checked here. TRBV21-1 represents a pseudogene. There are 21 residues in the CDR3. CDR3 nucleotide sequence: TGTGCCAGCAGCAAAGCGCCGGGGGGGGACATTCACCTCCCACGTCCCTACGAGCAGTACTTC. Amino acid sequence: CASSKAPGGDIHLPRPYEQYF.

CDR3 in amino acids: CASSEADSASYEQYF. The CDR3 region has the DNA TGTGCCAGCAGTGAAGCGGACAGTGCCTCCTACGAGCAGTACTTC. The V gene is TRBV6-1, the J gene TRBJ2-7; D is possibly TRBD1 (6 bases). This CDR3 is 15 amino acids long. V shed 0 bases and J shed 0 bases, with 9 bases lying between them. Germline V gives CDR1 MNHNS, CDR2 SASEGT.

In the case of this clone: Other DNA sequences within the sample encode an identical CDR3. The chain is built from TRBV9 and TRBJ2-7; D is undetermined. Germline CDR1 and CDR2: SGDLS and YYNGEE. V was clipped by 3 bases and J by 0 bases, with 10 bases between them. The CDR3 contains 14 residues. The CDR3 spells CASSEDRYSYEQYF. In DNA form, the CDR3 reads TGTGCCAGCAGCGAAGACCGGTACTCCTACGAGCAGTACTTC.